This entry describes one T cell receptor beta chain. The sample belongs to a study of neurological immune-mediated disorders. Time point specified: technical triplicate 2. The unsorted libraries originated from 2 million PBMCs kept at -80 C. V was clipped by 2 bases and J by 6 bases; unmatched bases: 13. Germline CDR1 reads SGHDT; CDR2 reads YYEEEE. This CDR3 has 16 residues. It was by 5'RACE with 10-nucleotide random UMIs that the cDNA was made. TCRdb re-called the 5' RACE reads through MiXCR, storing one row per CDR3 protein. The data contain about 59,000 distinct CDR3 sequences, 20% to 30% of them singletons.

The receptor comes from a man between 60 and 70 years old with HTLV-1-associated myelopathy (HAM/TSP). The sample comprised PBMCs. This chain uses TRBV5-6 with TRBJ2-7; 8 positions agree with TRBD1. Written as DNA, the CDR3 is TGTGCCAGCAGCTTCCGGGGACAGGTTAAGATCTCCGAGCAGTACTTC. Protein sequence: CASSFRGQVKISEQYF.